A selection of T cell receptor beta chains follows, all from one sample in a study of cytomegalovirus exposure and HLA in healthy donors. The method was immunoSEQ multiplex PCR; TCRdb's version includes in-frame clones alone and lacks a portion of them. The sample records around 150,000 clones, roughly four fifths being singletons. Sequencing was performed on PBMCs. Every receptor here comes from a woman in her forties or fifties in good health and CMV-seronegative. CDR3s include the opening cysteine and the closing phenylalanine or tryptophan. Each record gives: clone size, J gene, D gene, V gene, CDR3 DNA, CDR3 protein. The D gene is left open where the match is weak. Clone size, where shown, is once, few, many, or a class for clones that have expanded.

- | TRBJ2-1 | TRBD2 | TRBV18 | TGTGCCAGCTCACCACCGTGGGGGAGGGCAAGGAATGAGCAGTTCTTC | CASSPPWGRARNEQFF
- | TRBJ1-5 | TRBD1 | TRBV6-1 | TGTGCCAGCAAGGAGGGGACAGGGTGGTTTCAGCCCCAGCATTTT | CASKEGTGWFQPQHF
- | TRBJ1-1 | - | TRBV28 | TGTGCCAGCAGTTTAATTAGAACCATGAACACTGAAGCTTTCTTT | CASSLIRTMNTEAFF
- | TRBJ2-7 | - | TRBV11-2 | TGTGCCAGCAGGGGACTCTCCTACGAGCAGTACTTC | CASRGLSYEQYF
few | TRBJ2-7 | TRBD2 | TRBV11-2 | TGTGCCAGCAGCCAATCGACTAGCGGGGGGTACGAGCAGTACTTC | CASSQSTSGGYEQYF
few | TRBJ1-2 | - | TRBV28 | TGTGCCTACAGAGAAGGGGCGGAAGGCTACACCTTC | CAYREGAEGYTF
- | TRBJ1-1 | - | TRBV4-2 | TGTGCCAGCAGCCAAACGTGGAGACAGTTGAACACTGAAGCTTTCTTT | CASSQTWRQLNTEAFF
- | TRBJ2-6 | - | TRBV7-9 | TGTGCCAGCAGCGGGGGGGGTGCAGGGGTAAGCTCTGGGGCCAACGTCCTGACTTTC | CASSGGGAGVSSGANVLTF
- | TRBJ1-1 | TRBD1 | TRBV27 | TGTGCCAGCGGTCCGACAGGGATGAACACTGAAGCTTTCTTT | CASGPTGMNTEAFF
- | TRBJ2-2 | TRBD2 | TRBV12-5 | TGTGCTAGTGGAGGACTAGCGGTAAACACCGGGGAGCTGTTTTTT | CASGGLAVNTGELFF
few | TRBJ1-1 | - | TRBV7-8 | TGTGCCAGCAGCTTAGCACCCCGGGGGAACACTGAAGCTTTCTTT | CASSLAPRGNTEAFF
- | TRBJ1-4 | TRBD1 | TRBV11-2 | TGTGCCAGCAGCTTGGGGACAGGGGGAGATGGTGAAAAACTGTTTTTT | CASSLGTGGDGEKLFF
once | TRBJ1-4 | TRBD1 | TRBV7-2 | TGTGCCAGCAGCCGACAGGGGTTTAATGAAAAACTGTTTTTT | CASSRQGFNEKLFF
- | TRBJ1-1 | - | TRBV10-3 | TGTGCCATCAGTGAGATGAGGGTGGGCACTGAAGCTTTCTTT | CAISEMRVGTEAFF
few | TRBJ2-1 | - | TRBV7-2 | TGTGCCAGCAGCTCACTGACACACAGCTCCTACAATGAGCAGTTCTTC | CASSSLTHSSYNEQFF
- | TRBJ2-7 | TRBD1 | TRBV2 | TGTGCCAGCAGTCTGGACAGGGAGTTTGGCTACGAGCAGTACTTC | CASSLDREFGYEQYF
once | TRBJ1-2 | TRBD1 | TRBV6-1 | TGTGCCAGCAGCCGGGACAGGGGGTATGGCTACACCTTC | CASSRDRGYGYTF
once | TRBJ2-1 | - | TRBV5-6 | TGTGCCAGCAGCCTAAACAATGAGCAGTTCTTC | CASSLNNEQFF
few | TRBJ1-2 | TRBD1 | TRBV6-5 | TGTGCCAGCAGCCAACCAGGGACAGTTTATGGCTACACCTTC | CASSQPGTVYGYTF
- | TRBJ2-2 | TRBD2 | TRBV7-2 | TGTGCCAGCAGCTCCCGGACTAGATCTAACACCGGGGAGCTGTTTTTT | CASSSRTRSNTGELFF
once | TRBJ1-2 | TRBD1 | TRBV19 | TGTGCCAGTAGTGGGACAGGGGAGGCCTATGGCTACACCTTC | CASSGTGEAYGYTF
- | TRBJ2-3 | TRBD2 | TRBV29-1 | TGCAGCGTTACTAGCGGGAGGGCCCCCCAAACAGATACGCAGTATTTT | CSVTSGRAPQTDTQYF
- | TRBJ2-7 | - | TRBV5-8 | TGTGCCAACCTACCTATTTCCGGGCGGGTCGGAGTTTGGTACGAGCAGTACTTC | CANLPISGRVGVWYEQYF
- | TRBJ1-6 | - | TRBV6-1 | TGTGCCAGCAGTGAATTAAGGGGAGGCTACTCACCCCTCCACTTT | CASSELRGGYSPLHF
- | TRBJ2-3 | - | TRBV4-2 | TGTGCCAGCAGCCAACGGGTAGGCCCAGATACGCAGTATTTT | CASSQRVGPDTQYF
- | TRBJ2-4 | TRBD2 | TRBV7-2 | TGTGCCAGCAGCTTAGAGACAAAGCGGGGGGATCGTCAGTACTTC | CASSLETKRGDRQYF
- | TRBJ1-5 | TRBD1 | TRBV7-2 | TGTGCCAGCAGCTACAGGACAGGGGTAAATCAGCCCCAGCATTTT | CASSYRTGVNQPQHF
- | TRBJ2-2 | - | TRBV2 | TGTGCCAGCAGCCTTGAGGAGCCCGGGGAGCTGTTTTTT | CASSLEEPGELFF
- | TRBJ2-5 | - | TRBV2 | TGTGCCAGCAGTGAGTTACGGCTGCGGGGAGAGACCCAGTACTTC | CASSELRLRGETQYF
- | TRBJ2-2 | TRBD1 | TRBV29-1 | TGCAGCGCAGACAGGGGCTCCTACACCGGGGAGCTGTTTTTT | CSADRGSYTGELFF
- | TRBJ2-2 | TRBD1 | TRBV6-1 | TGTGCCAGCAGTTCGAAGGGACAGGGGGCCGGGGAGCTGTTTTTT | CASSSKGQGAGELFF
- | TRBJ2-2 | TRBD2 | TRBV6-1 | TGTGCCAGCCGACTAGCGCAGAACACCGGGGAGCTGTTTTTT | CASRLAQNTGELFF
few | TRBJ1-2 | TRBD1 | TRBV19 | TGTGCCAGTAGCCTCCGGGACAGGGGGCCTGGCTACACCTTC | CASSLRDRGPGYTF
once | TRBJ1-1 | - | TRBV10-3 | TGTGCCATCAGGAGAGAACAGGGTACTGAAGCTTTCTTT | CAIRREQGTEAFF
- | TRBJ2-3 | TRBD2 | TRBV7-2 | TGTGCCAGCAACAACCGGGGGGGACTAGCGGGGGCCCCACAGGATACGCAGTATTTT | CASNNRGGLAGAPQDTQYF
- | TRBJ2-3 | TRBD2 | TRBV5-6 | TGTGCCAGCAGCTTGGCTGGCGGGAGTTCAGATACGCAGTATTTT | CASSLAGGSSDTQYF
- | TRBJ2-1 | TRBD1 | TRBV27 | TGTGCCAGCAGTTTAGGGGACAGGGTTTACAATGAGCAGTTCTTC | CASSLGDRVYNEQFF
- | TRBJ2-2 | TRBD1 | TRBV30 | TGTGCCTGGAGCAGGGGACAGCTCTTGGACACCGGGGAGCTGTTTTTT | CAWSRGQLLDTGELFF
- | TRBJ2-1 | TRBD2 | TRBV18 | TGTGCCAGCTCACCTTTCCGCCGATCTAGCGGAAACAATGAGCAGTTCTTC | CASSPFRRSSGNNEQFF
- | TRBJ1-2 | TRBD1 | TRBV7-2 | TGTGCCAGCAGCCCGGGGGACAGGGTGGGGGGCTACACCTTC | CASSPGDRVGGYTF
- | TRBJ1-1 | - | TRBV13 | TGTGCCAGCAGCGAAAACGGTTGGCAGGGTAACACTGAAGCTTTCTTT | CASSENGWQGNTEAFF
few | TRBJ2-2 | - | TRBV28 | TGTGCCAGCAGCCAGGGCGGTGACACCGGGGAGCTGTTTTTT | CASSQGGDTGELFF
- | TRBJ1-1 | - | TRBV9 | TGTGCCAGCAGCTTCCGAGGAGGGGATTTAACTGAAGCTTTCTTT | CASSFRGGDLTEAFF
- | TRBJ2-1 | - | TRBV29-1 | TGCAGCGTTACGACGCAGGGGCGCCCCAAAAATGAGCAGTTCTTC | CSVTTQGRPKNEQFF
- | TRBJ2-1 | TRBD2 | TRBV2 | TGTGCCAGCAGTCCACTAGCGGGCTACAATGAGCAGTTCTTC | CASSPLAGYNEQFF
- | TRBJ2-7 | - | TRBV29-1 | TGCAGCGGACTCTTTGCCTACAAGCAGTACTTC | CSGLFAYKQYF
once | TRBJ2-3 | TRBD2 | TRBV7-9 | TGTGCCAGCACCGTTAGCGGGAGTCGGGGAGATACGCAGTATTTT | CASTVSGSRGDTQYF
- | TRBJ2-7 | - | TRBV5-4 | TGTGCCAGCAGCTGGGGCCAGTACGAGCAGTACTTC | CASSWGQYEQYF
few | TRBJ2-3 | TRBD1 | TRBV2 | TGTGCCAGCAGGACCGGGACAGACACAGATACGCAGTATTTT | CASRTGTDTDTQYF
- | TRBJ2-7 | TRBD2 | TRBV10-2 | TGCGCCAGCACTAGCGGGAGTGAAGACGAGCAGTACTTC | CASTSGSEDEQYF
- | TRBJ1-2 | - | TRBV2 | TGTGCCAGCAGTGAATCCCGAGGGTATGGCTACACCTTC | CASSESRGYGYTF
- | TRBJ2-7 | - | TRBV10-3 | TGTGCCATCAGTGATGGTAGCGGACCCTACGAGCAGTACTTC | CAISDGSGPYEQYF
- | TRBJ2-5 | TRBD2 | TRBV2 | TGTGCCAGCAATAGCGGGGGGGAGACCCAGTACTTC | CASNSGGETQYF
many | TRBJ1-5 | TRBD1 | TRBV28 | TGTGCCAGCAGTTTATGGGACAGGAGCCAGCATTTT | CASSLWDRSQHF
- | TRBJ1-2 | - | TRBV7-8 | TGTGCCAGCAGCTCTGACAGCTACTATGGCTACACCTTC | CASSSDSYYGYTF
- | TRBJ2-6 | - | TRBV18 | TGTGCCAGCTATGAGATAGCCTCTGGGGCCAACGTCCTGACTTTC | CASYEIASGANVLTF
- | TRBJ2-2 | - | TRBV28 | TGTGCCAGCAGTTGGGACATTGCGAACACCGGGGAGCTGTTTTTT | CASSWDIANTGELFF
- | TRBJ1-1 | TRBD1 | TRBV7-2 | TGTGCCAGCAGCTTAGACAGGACAGGGCAGTACACTGAAGCTTTCTTT | CASSLDRTGQYTEAFF
- | TRBJ1-2 | - | TRBV6-6 | TGTGCCAGCAGTGGACAGCGCCAGGGTGGCTACACCTTC | CASSGQRQGGYTF